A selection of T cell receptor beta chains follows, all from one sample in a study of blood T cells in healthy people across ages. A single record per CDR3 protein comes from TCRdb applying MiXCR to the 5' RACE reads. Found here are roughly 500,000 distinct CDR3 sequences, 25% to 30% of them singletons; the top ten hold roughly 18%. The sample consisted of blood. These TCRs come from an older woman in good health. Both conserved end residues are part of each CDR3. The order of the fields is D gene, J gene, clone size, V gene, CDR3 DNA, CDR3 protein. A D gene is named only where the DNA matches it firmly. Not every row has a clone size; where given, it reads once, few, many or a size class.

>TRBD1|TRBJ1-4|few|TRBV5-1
TGCGCCAGCGGAATACAGGGGTTTGATGAAAAACTGTTTTTT
CASGIQGFDEKLFF
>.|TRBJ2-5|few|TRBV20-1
TGCAGTGCTATTGGACGATCACAAGAGACCCAGTACTTC
CSAIGRSQETQYF
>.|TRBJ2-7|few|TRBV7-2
TGTGCCAGCAGCTTAAGAGTGACCGGTTCCTACGAGCAGTACTTC
CASSLRVTGSYEQYF
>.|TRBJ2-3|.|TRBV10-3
TGTGCCATCAGTGCCCCTACAGGAGTACACACAGATACGCAGTATTTT
CAISAPTGVHTDTQYF
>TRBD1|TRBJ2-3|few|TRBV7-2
TGTGCCAGCAGTTTGGACAGGGGGCTATACCCGCAGTATTTT
CASSLDRGLYPQYF
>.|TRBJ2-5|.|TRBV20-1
TGCAGTGCTAGTGGCGTGGGACAAGAGACCCAGTACTTC
CSASGVGQETQYF
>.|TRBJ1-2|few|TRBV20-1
TGCAGTGCGGGGGGATCGGGGGATGGCTACACCTTC
CSAGGSGDGYTF
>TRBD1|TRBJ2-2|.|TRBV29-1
TGCAGCGTCAGGACAGGGTTCGTCACCGGGGAGCTGTTTTTT
CSVRTGFVTGELFF
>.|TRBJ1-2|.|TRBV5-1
TGCGCCAGCGGGACAACCGTTAACTATGGCTACACCTTC
CASGTTVNYGYTF
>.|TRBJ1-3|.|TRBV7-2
TGTGCCAGCAGCTTAAAGGACAGTGGAAACACCATATATTTT
CASSLKDSGNTIYF
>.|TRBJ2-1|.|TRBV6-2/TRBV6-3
TGTGCCAGCAGTTACTCGACTAGAGGCAATGAGCAGTTCTTC
CASSYSTRGNEQFF
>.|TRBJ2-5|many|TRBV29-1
TGCAGCGTTGAAGATCAGGTTATCGAGACCCAGTACTTC
CSVEDQVIETQYF
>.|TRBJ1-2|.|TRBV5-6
TGTGCCAGCAGCTCCCTCGGGGAGGCTAACTATGGCTACACCTTC
CASSSLGEANYGYTF
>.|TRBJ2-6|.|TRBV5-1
TGCGCCAGCAGTTACATTAGCTCTGGGGCCAACGTCCTGACTTTC
CASSYISSGANVLTF
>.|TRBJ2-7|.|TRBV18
TGTGCCAGCACGATCCCGGGACTCCCTAGACCTTCCTACGAGCAGTACTTC
CASTIPGLPRPSYEQYF
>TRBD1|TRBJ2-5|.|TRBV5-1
TGCGCCAGCAGCTTGGGGGACAGGACATGGGAGACCCAGTACTTC
CASSLGDRTWETQYF
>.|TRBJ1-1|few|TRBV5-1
TGCGCCAGCAGGAACAGCAACATGAACACTGAAGCTTTCTTT
CASRNSNMNTEAFF
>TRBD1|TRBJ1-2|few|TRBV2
TGTGCCAGCGGCCGGGACAGCTTCAACTATGGCTACACCTTC
CASGRDSFNYGYTF
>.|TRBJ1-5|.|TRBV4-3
TGCGCCAGCAGCCAAGATAACAATCAGCCCCAGCATTTT
CASSQDNNQPQHF
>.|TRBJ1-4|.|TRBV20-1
TGCAGTGCTAGAGCGGTTGAACCGAGGGAGGTCGAAAAACTGTTTTTT
CSARAVEPREVEKLFF
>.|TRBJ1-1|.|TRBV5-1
TGCGCCAGCAGCTCTTCCTCGAACACTGAAGCTTTCTTT
CASSSSSNTEAFF
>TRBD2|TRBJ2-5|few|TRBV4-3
TGCGCCAGCAGCCATGGTTTTGGGGGGGTAGAGACCCAGTACTTC
CASSHGFGGVETQYF
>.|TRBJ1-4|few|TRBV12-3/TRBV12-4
TGTGCCAGCAGCCGACCAGAGGACCTTAATGAAAAACTGTTTTTT
CASSRPEDLNEKLFF
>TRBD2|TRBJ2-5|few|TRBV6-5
TGTGCCAGCAGTTACTCGACGGGGGGAGCAGAGACCCAGTACTTC
CASSYSTGGAETQYF
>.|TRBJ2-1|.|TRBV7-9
TGTGCCAGCAGCTTCGGAGACAATGAGCAGTTCTTC
CASSFGDNEQFF
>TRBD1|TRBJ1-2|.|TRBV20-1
TGCAGTGCTCCCATGGACAGGGTTAGCTATGGCTACACCTTC
CSAPMDRVSYGYTF
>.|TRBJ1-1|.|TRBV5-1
TGCGCCAGCAACTGGGACATGAACACTGAAGCTTTCTTT
CASNWDMNTEAFF
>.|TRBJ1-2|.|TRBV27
TGTGCCAGCAGTTTGTGGCCTAACTATGGCTACACCTTC
CASSLWPNYGYTF
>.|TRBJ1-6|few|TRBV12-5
TGTGCTAGTGGTACTTCGAGCCCCCCCCTCCACTTT
CASGTSSPPLHF
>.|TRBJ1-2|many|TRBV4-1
TGCGCCAGCAGCCACCCGGAAGGGATAGCTAACTATGGCTACACCTTC
CASSHPEGIANYGYTF
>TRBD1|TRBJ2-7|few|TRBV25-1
TGTGCCAGCAGATCTCCGGGACAGGGTGCCTACGAGCAGTACTTC
CASRSPGQGAYEQYF
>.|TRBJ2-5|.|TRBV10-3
TGTGCCATCAGTGTTGACAGCGAAGAGACCCAGTACTTC
CAISVDSEETQYF
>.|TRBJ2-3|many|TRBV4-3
TGCGCCAGCAGCCAAGTTTGGGGGCAGGCAGATACGCAGTATTTT
CASSQVWGQADTQYF
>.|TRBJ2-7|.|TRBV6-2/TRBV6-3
TGTGCCAGCAGTTACGTGACAGGCATTTACTACGAGCAGTACTTC
CASSYVTGIYYEQYF
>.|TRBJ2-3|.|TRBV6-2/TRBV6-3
TGTGCCAGCACCAGGCACCTCGCAGATACGCAGTATTTT
CASTRHLADTQYF
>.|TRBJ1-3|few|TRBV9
TGTGCCAGCAGCGAAAACATTGGGCTCTCTGGAAACACCATATATTTT
CASSENIGLSGNTIYF
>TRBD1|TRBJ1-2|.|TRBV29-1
TGCAGCACGAAAACAGGGGGCAACTATGGCTACACCTTC
CSTKTGGNYGYTF
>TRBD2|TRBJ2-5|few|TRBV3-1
TGTGCCAGCAGTCCTGGACTAGCGGGGGTCGTGGAGACCCAGTACTTC
CASSPGLAGVVETQYF
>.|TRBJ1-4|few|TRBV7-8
TGTGCCAGCAGCTTAGCGTCTCGTTACAAGGAGGGTGAAAAACTGTTTTTT
CASSLASRYKEGEKLFF
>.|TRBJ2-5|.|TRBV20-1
TGCAGTGGGTGTAGGGCTCAAGAGACCCAGTACTTC
CSGCRAQETQYF
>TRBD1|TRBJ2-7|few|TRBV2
TGTGCCAGCAGTGAAAGGTGGCAGGGGGCTTACGAGCAGTACTTC
CASSERWQGAYEQYF
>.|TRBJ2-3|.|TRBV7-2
TGTGCCAGCAGCTTAGGGAGGCGGGTGGGCACAGATACGCAGTATTTT
CASSLGRRVGTDTQYF
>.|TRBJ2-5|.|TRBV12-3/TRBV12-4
TGTGCCAGCAGCCTTGACAGGGCCCAGGGGGGGACCCAGTACTTC
CASSLDRAQGGTQYF
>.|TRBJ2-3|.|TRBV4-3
TGCGCCAGCAGCCAAGATCCGGGGGGCCGCGCAGATACGCAGTATTTT
CASSQDPGGRADTQYF
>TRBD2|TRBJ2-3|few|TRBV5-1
TGCGCCAGCAGAGGCCCTAGCGGGGGTACAGATACGCAGTATTTT
CASRGPSGGTDTQYF
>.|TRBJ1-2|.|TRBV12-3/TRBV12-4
TGTGCCAGCAGTTTATCAGTGGAACTCTATGGCTACACCTTC
CASSLSVELYGYTF
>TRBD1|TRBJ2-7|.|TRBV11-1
TGTGCCAGCAGCCACATCGGACAGGTTTACGAGCAGTACTTC
CASSHIGQVYEQYF
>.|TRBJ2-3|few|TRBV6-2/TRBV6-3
TGTGCCAGCAGTTTAGAACGGGCTGGGGATACGCAGTATTTT
CASSLERAGDTQYF
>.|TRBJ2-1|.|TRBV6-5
TGTGCCAGCAGTTACCAATTCTTCCGGGGGACCACCTACAATGAGCAGTTCTTC
CASSYQFFRGTTYNEQFF
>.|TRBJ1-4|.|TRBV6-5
TGTGCCAGCAGCTTCACAGGGAGCGAAAAACTGTTTTTT
CASSFTGSEKLFF
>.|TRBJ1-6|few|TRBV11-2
TGTGCCAGCAGCTATGCACGGACACGATCACCCCTCCACTTT
CASSYARTRSPLHF
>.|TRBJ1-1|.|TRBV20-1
TGCAGTGCTACCACTACAGGGTACACTGAAGCTTTCTTT
CSATTTGYTEAFF
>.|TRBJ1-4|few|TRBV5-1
TGCGCCAGCAGCCCGGGCTACTCTAATGAAAAACTGTTTTTT
CASSPGYSNEKLFF
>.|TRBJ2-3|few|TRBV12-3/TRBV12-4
TGTGCCAGCAGTTTAGCGCGGGGCGGAGGCACAGATACGCAGTATTTT
CASSLARGGGTDTQYF